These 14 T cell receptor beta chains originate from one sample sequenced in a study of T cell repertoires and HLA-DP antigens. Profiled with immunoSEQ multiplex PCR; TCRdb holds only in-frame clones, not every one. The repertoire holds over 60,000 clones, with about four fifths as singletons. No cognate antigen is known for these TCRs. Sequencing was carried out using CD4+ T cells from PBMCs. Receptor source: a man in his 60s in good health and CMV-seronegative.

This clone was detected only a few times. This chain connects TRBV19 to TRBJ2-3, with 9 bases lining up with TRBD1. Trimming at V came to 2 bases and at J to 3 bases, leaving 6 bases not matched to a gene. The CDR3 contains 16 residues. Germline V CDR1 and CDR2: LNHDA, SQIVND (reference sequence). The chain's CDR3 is CASSIIPGQGTDTQYF. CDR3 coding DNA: TGTGCCAGTAGTATAATCCCGGGACAGGGTACAGATACGCAGTATTTT. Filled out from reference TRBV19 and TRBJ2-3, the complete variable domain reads DGGITQSPKYLFRKEGQNVTLSCEQNLNHDAMYWYRQDPGQGLRLIYYSQIVNDFQKGDIAEGYSVSREKKESFPLTVTSAQKNPTAFYLCASSIIPGQGTDTQYFGPGTRLTVL.

CDR3 nucleotides: TGTGCCAGCAGCCCCTCCCTTAGCTCCTATAATTCACCCCTCCACTTT. As protein: CASSPSLSSYNSPLHF. The chain recombines TRBV5-6 with TRBJ1-6, with unresolved D. Germline CDR1 SGHDT, CDR2 YYEEEE. Trimming pared 4 bases from V and 0 bases from J, leaving 11 bases between. The CDR3 has 16 amino acids.

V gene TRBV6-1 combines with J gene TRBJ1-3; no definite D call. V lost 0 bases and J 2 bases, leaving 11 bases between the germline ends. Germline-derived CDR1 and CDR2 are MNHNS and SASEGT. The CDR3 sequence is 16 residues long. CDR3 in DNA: TGTGCCAGCAGTGAAGCGGCCCCCCCAACTGGAAACACCATATATTTT. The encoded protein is CASSEAAPPTGNTIYF.

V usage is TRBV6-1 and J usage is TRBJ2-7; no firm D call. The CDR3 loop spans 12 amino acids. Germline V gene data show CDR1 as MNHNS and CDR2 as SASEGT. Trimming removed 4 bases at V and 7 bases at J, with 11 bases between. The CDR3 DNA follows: TGTGCCAGCAGTGCACATGGGCAAGAGCAGTACGTC. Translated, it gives CASSAHGQEQYV.

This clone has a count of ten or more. CDR3: CASSRTRGNSSPLHF. Written as DNA, the CDR3 is TGTGCCAGCAGCCGAACTCGGGGCAATTCTTCACCCCTCCACTTT. The rearrangement joins TRBV6-5 to TRBJ1-6; D is possibly TRBD1 (5 bases). The CDR3 runs 15 residues. Trimming stripped 6 bases from V and 9 bases from J, with 18 bases between. Germline V gene data show CDR1 as MNHEY and CDR2 as SVGAGI.

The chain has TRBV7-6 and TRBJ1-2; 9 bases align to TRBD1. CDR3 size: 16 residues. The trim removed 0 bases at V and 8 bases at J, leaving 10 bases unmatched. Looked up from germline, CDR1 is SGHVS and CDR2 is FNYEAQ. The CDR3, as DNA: TGTGCCAGCAGCTTAGCGCCTGGACAGGGGTACCGAGGCTACACCTTC. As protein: CASSLAPGQGYRGYTF.

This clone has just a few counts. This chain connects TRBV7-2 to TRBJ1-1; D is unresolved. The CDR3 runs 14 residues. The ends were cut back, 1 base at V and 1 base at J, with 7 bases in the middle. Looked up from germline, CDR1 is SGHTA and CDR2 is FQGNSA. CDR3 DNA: TGTGCCAGCAGCTTAGGATATGCGAACACTGAAGCTTTCTTT. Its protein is CASSLGYANTEAFF.

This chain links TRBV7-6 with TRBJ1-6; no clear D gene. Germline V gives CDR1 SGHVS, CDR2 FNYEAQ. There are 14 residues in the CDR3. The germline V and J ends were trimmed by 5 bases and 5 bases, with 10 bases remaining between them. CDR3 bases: TGTGCCAGCAGCGCGGGCGGAGATAATTCACCCCTCCACTTT. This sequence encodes CASSAGGDNSPLHF.

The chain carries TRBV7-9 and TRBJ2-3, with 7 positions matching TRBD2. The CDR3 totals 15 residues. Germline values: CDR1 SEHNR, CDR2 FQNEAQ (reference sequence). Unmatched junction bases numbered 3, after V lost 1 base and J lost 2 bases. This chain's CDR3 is CASSLGLADTDTQYF. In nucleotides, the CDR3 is TGTGCCAGCAGCTTAGGGCTAGCGGACACAGATACGCAGTATTTT.

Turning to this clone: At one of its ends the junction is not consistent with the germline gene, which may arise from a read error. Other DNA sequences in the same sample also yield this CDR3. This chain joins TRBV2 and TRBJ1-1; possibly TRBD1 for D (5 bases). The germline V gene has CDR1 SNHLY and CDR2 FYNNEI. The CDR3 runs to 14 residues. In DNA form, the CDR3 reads TGTGCCAGCAGAGCTACAGGAGGAAGGGTTGAAGCCTTCTTT. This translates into CASRATGGRVEAFF.

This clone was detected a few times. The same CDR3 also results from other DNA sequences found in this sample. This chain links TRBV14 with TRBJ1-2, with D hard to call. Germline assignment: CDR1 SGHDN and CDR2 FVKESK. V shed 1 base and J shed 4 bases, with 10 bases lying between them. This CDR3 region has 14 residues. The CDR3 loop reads CASSQVGLTYGYTF. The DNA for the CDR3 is TGTGCCAGCAGCCAAGTCGGGCTTACCTATGGCTACACCTTC. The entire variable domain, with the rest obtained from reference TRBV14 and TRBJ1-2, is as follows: EAGVTQFPSHSVIEKGQTVTLRCDPISGHDNLYWYRRVMGKEIKFLLHFVKESKQDESGMPNNRFLAERTGGTYSTLKVQPAELEDSGVYFCASSQVGLTYGYTFGSGTRLTVV.

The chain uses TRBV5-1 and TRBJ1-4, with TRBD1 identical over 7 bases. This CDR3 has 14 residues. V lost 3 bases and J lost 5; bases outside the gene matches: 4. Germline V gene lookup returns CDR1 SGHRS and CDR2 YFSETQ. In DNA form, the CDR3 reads TGCGCCAGCAGCTCGGGACAGAGGAATGAAAAACTGTTTTTT. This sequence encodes CASSSGQRNEKLFF.

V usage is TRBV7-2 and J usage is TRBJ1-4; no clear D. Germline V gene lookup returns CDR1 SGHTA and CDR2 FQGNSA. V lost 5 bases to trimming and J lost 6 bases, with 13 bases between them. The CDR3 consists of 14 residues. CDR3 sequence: CASSHSHRDEKLFF. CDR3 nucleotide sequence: TGTGCCAGCAGCCACTCTCACAGAGATGAAAAACTGTTTTTT.

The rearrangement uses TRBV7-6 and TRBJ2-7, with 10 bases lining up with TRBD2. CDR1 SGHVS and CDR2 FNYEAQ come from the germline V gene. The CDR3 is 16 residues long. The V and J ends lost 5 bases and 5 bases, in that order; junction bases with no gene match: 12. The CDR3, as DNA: TGTGCCAGCAGCAGAGAGCCGGGACTAGCGACCCACGAGCAGTACTTC. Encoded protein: CASSREPGLATHEQYF.